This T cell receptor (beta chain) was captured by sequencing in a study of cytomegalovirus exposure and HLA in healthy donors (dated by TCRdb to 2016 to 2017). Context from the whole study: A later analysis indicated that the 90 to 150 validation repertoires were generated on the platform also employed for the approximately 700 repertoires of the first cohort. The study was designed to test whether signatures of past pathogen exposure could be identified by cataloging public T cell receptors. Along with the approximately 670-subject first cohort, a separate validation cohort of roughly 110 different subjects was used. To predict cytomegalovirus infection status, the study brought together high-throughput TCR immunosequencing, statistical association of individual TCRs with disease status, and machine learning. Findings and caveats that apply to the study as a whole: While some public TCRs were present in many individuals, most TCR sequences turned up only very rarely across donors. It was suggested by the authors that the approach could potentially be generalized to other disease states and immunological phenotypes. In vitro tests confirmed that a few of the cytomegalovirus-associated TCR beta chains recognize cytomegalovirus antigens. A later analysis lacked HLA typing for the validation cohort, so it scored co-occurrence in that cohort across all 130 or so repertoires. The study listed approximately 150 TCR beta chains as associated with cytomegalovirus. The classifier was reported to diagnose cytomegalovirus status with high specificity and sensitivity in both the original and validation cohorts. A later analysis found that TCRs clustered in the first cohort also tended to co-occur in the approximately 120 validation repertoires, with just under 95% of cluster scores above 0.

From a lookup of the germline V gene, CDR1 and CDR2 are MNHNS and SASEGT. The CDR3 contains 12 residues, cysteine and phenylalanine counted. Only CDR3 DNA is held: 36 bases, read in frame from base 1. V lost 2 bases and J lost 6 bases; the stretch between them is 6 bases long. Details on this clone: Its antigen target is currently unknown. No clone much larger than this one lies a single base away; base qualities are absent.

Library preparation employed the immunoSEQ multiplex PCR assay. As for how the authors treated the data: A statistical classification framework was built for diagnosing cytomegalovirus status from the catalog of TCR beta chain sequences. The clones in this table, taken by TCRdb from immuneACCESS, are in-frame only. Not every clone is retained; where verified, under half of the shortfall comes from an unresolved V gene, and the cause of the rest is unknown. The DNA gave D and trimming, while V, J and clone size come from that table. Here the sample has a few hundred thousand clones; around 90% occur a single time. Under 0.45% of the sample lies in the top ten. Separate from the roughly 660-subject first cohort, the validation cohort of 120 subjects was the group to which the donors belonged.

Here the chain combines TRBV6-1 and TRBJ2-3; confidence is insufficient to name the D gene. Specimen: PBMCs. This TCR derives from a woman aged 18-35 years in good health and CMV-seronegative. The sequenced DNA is TGTGCCAGCAGTGAAAAACTTGATACGCAGTATTTT. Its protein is CASSEKLDTQYF.